This T cell receptor beta chain was sequenced during a study of blood T cells in healthy people across ages. V shed 6 bases and J 4 bases; nucleotides not matched to a gene: 15. This CDR3 is 18 amino acids long. PCR was performed a second time for about 7 to 11 cycles using a sample-barcoded 5' primer and a J-beta primer mix. A minimum of 2.5 million CDR3-containing paired-end reads was obtained for each sample. TCRdb re-called the 5' RACE reads with MiXCR, one entry per CDR3 protein. The sample has 730,000 or so distinct CDR3 sequences; around 46% are singletons. This clonotype was observed a few times.

This receptor was obtained from a woman aged 60-70 years in good health. The V call is TRBV12-3 or TRBV12-4, the J call TRBJ2-6, with 7 bases fitting TRBD2. The source material was blood. The CDR3 DNA follows: TGTGCCAGCAGGAACCTGGGCGGGGGTAAGCTGGGGGCCAACGTCCTGACTTTC. Translating gives CASRNLGGGKLGANVLTF.